A selection of T cell receptor beta chains follows, all from one sample in a study of blood T cell repertoires in COVID-19. Generated by immunoSEQ multiplex PCR, the TCRdb table keeps only in-frame clones and is missing some. The table lists fewer than 200,000 clones, roughly 83% of them singletons. Source material: peripheral blood. These receptor sequences come from a human donor in a cohort sampled during active COVID-19. Both conserved end residues are part of each CDR3. D genes are given only for firm matches. Only part of the rows carry a size: once, few, many, or a class if the clone is expanded.

length	V	D	size	J	DNA	CDR3
14	TRBV29-1	TRBD1	many	TRBJ1-2	TGCAGCGTTGGGACCCCGGGACAGAATTATGGCTACACCTTC	CSVGTPGQNYGYTF
17	TRBV12-5	TRBD2	.	TRBJ2-1	TGTGCTAGTGGTTTGGTAATAGCGGGGGGGCTTTACAATGAGCAGTTCTTC	CASGLVIAGGLYNEQFF
15	TRBV27	.	.	TRBJ1-1	TGTGCCAGCAGTTTATCCCCTGGGGCGGGGAGTGAAGCTTTCTTT	CASSLSPGAGSEAFF
17	TRBV28	TRBD2	once	TRBJ2-7	TGTGCCAGCAGGGCCGGGACTAGCGGGAGCTCGACCTACGAGCAGTACTTC	CASRAGTSGSSTYEQYF
15	TRBV7-2	.	few	TRBJ1-5	TGTGCCAGCAGCTTAGCGGCGGGCATCCATCAGCCCCAGCATTTT	CASSLAAGIHQPQHF
13	TRBV9	.	.	TRBJ2-7	TGTGCCAGCAGCGTAGGGCACGCCTACGAGCAGTACTTC	CASSVGHAYEQYF
17	TRBV7-2	.	.	TRBJ1-2	TGTGCCAGCAGCTTATTTGCGGGGATGGGTACTAACTATGGCTACACCTTC	CASSLFAGMGTNYGYTF
16	TRBV5-1	.	.	TRBJ2-6	TGCGCCAGCAGCTTGGCCCCCGGGGCTGGGGCCAACGTCCTGACTTTC	CASSLAPGAGANVLTF
13	TRBV7-8	.	.	TRBJ2-5	TGTGCCAGCAGCTTCGACAGGCAAGAGACCCAGTACTTC	CASSFDRQETQYF
15	TRBV7-6	TRBD1	.	TRBJ2-3	TGTGCCAGCAGCACGGGACAGGGATACACAGATACGCAGTATTTT	CASSTGQGYTDTQYF
15	TRBV27	.	.	TRBJ2-7	TGTGCCAGCAGCCCTAGTCCGAAGGACTCCTACGAGCAGTACTTC	CASSPSPKDSYEQYF
15	TRBV5-1	.	.	TRBJ1-6	TGCGCCAGCGGGGACACCGTCTCCTATAATTCACCCCTCCACTTT	CASGDTVSYNSPLHF
13	TRBV19	.	.	TRBJ1-1	TGTGCCAGTAGTGATCAGGGAGGCACTGAAGCTTTCTTT	CASSDQGGTEAFF
11	TRBV29-1	TRBD1	.	TRBJ1-2	TGCAGCGTTTGGGGGACAGCTGGCTACACCTTC	CSVWGTAGYTF
17	TRBV4-2	TRBD2	once	TRBJ2-5	TGTGCCAGCAGCCCACCCCCCAGCGGGAGGTACCAAGAGACCCAGTACTTC	CASSPPPSGRYQETQYF
18	TRBV19	TRBD2	.	TRBJ2-7	TGTGCCAGTAGTACCCGGACTAGCGGGGGTACGCCTCCCTACGAGCAGTACTTC	CASSTRTSGGTPPYEQYF
14	TRBV9	TRBD2	few	TRBJ2-7	TGTGCCAGCAGCGTTGGGACTAGCCAATACGAGCAGTACTTC	CASSVGTSQYEQYF
15	TRBV18	.	once	TRBJ2-1	TGTGCCAGCTCACTCGGGCGGGGAATCTACAATGAGCAGTTCTTC	CASSLGRGIYNEQFF
15	TRBV9	TRBD1	.	TRBJ2-2	TGTGCCAGCAGCATTACAGGGGGACACACCGGGGAGCTGTTTTTT	CASSITGGHTGELFF
14	TRBV19	.	.	TRBJ1-2	TGTGCCAGTAGTATTCAGACGGGAAACTATGGCTACACCTTC	CASSIQTGNYGYTF
16	TRBV5-1	.	.	TRBJ2-7	TGCGCCAGCAGCTTGGGCGCGACACCCAGCTCCTACGAGCAGTACTTC	CASSLGATPSSYEQYF
15	TRBV28	TRBD2	.	TRBJ2-1	TGTGCCAGCAGTTTAGCGGGAGCAAGCTACAATGAGCAGTTCTTC	CASSLAGASYNEQFF
16	TRBV6-2/TRBV6-3	.	.	TRBJ2-3	TGTGCCAGCAGTTACAGAGGGCTAGCCGCCACAGATACGCAGTATTTT	CASSYRGLAATDTQYF
11	TRBV20-1	TRBD2	.	TRBJ2-5	TGCAGTAGGGAGGGTCCAAAGACCCAGTACTTC	CSREGPKTQYF
16	TRBV5-1	TRBD1	.	TRBJ2-5	TGCGCCAGCAGCCTAACGGGACAGGGGGTCGGGGAGACCCAGTACTTC	CASSLTGQGVGETQYF
13	TRBV27	TRBD1	.	TRBJ2-7	TGTGCCAGGGGGGGACAGGGTAAACACGAGCAGTACTTC	CARGGQGKHEQYF
11	TRBV2	.	.	TRBJ1-1	TGTGCCAGCAGCGAGACACCTGAAGCTTTCTTT	CASSETPEAFF
14	TRBV11-3	.	.	TRBJ2-3	TGTGCCAGCAGCCACCCGAGAGCAGGAGATACGCAGTATTTT	CASSHPRAGDTQYF